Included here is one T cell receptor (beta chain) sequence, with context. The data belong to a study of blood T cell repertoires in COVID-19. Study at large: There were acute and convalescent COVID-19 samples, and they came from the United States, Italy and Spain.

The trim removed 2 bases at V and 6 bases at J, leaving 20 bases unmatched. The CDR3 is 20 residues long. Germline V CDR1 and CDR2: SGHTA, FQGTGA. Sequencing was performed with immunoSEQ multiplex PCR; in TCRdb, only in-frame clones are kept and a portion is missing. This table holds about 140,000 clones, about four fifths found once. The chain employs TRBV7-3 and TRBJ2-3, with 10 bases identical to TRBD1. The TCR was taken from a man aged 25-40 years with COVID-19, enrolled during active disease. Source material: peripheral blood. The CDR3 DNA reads TGTGCCAGCAGCTTACCGGTTGGGGAGCCGGGGACAGGGGAGAAGGATACGCAGTATTTT. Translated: CASSLPVGEPGTGEKDTQYF. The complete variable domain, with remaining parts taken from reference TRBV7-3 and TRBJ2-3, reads GAGVSQTPSNKVTEKGKYVELRCDPISGHTALYWYRQSLGQGPEFLIYFQGTGAADDSGLPNDRFFAVRPEGSVSTLKIQRTERGDSAVYLCASSLPVGEPGTGEKDTQYFGPGTRLTVL.